The 18 T cell receptor beta chains below all came from one sample that was sequenced in a study of cytomegalovirus exposure and HLA in healthy donors. The PCR contained 60 Vbeta and 13 Jbeta primers. Using immunoSEQ multiplex PCR, the repertoire was profiled, and TCRdb retains in-frame clones only, with some absent. The sample includes about 180,000 clones, more than 65% of them seen just once. The sequenced material came from PBMCs. The receptor set was obtained from a girl aged 2-10 years in good health and CMV-seropositive.

In nucleotides, the CDR3 is TGTGCCAGCACTTACGACGGGACAGGGGGCAATAGCAATCAGCCCCAGCATTTT. As protein: CASTYDGTGGNSNQPQHF. The chain has TRBV28 and TRBJ1-5; 12 nucleotides line up with TRBD1. The CDR3 sequence is 18 residues long. Trimming removed 7 bases from V and 0 bases from J; junction bases left unmatched: 10. Germline-derived CDR1 and CDR2 are MDHEN and SYDVKM.

This sequence joins TRBV28 and TRBJ2-7; a possible D gene is TRBD1 (5 bases). This CDR3 region has 13 residues. With 10 bases removed from V and 7 bases from J, the gap between germline ends came to 20 bases. Germline lookup yields CDR1 MDHEN and CDR2 SYDVKM. This CDR3 reads CATSTVSKGEQYF. The CDR3 nucleotides read TGTGCCACCTCGACGGTTTCCAAGGGGGAGCAGTACTTC.

This chain connects TRBV15 to TRBJ2-7; TRBD1 agrees at 11 bases. The germline V gene encodes CDR1 LNHNV and CDR2 YYDKDF (reference sequence). The CDR3 consists of 15 residues. The V and J ends lost 4 bases and 4 bases, in that order; junction bases with no gene match: 6. The CDR3 nucleotides are TGTGCCACCAGCAATGTCGGACAGGGGGCGTACGAGCAGTACTTC. It translates to CATSNVGQGAYEQYF.

This sequence joins TRBV11-2 and TRBJ1-2; D not certain. The ends were cut back, 0 bases at V and 8 bases at J, with 22 bases in the middle. This CDR3 is 17 amino acids long. The V gene's germline CDR1 is SGHAT and CDR2 FQNNGV. The CDR3 sequence: CASSLETFRTAIRGYTF. CDR3 DNA sequence: TGTGCCAGCAGCTTAGAGACCTTCAGGACTGCAATCCGGGGCTACACCTTC.

The J gene is TRBJ2-1, the V gene TRBV25-1, with D maybe TRBD2 (6 bases). V dropped 6 bases and J dropped 9 bases, with 18 bases sitting between them. Looked up from germline, CDR1 is MGHDK and CDR2 is SYGVNS. The CDR3 spans 14 residues. Written as DNA, the CDR3 is TGTGCCAGCAGCACTCCTGGAGTCGGGAGTGAGCAGTTCTTC. Protein: CASSTPGVGSEQFF.

The V gene is TRBV28, the J gene TRBJ1-5; D is uncertain. V dropped 8 bases and J dropped 5 bases, with 19 bases sitting between them. The CDR3 is 15 residues long. From germline, CDR1 is MDHEN and CDR2 SYDVKM. The CDR3 nucleotides read TGTGCCAGCCTCCTCACAGTTGACCATTATCAGCCCCAGCATTTT. It translates to CASLLTVDHYQPQHF. The complete variable domain, with remaining parts taken from reference TRBV28 and TRBJ1-5, reads DVKVTQSSRYLVKRTGEKVFLECVQDMDHENMFWYRQDPGLGLRLIYFSYDVKMKEKGDIPEGYSVSREKKERFSLILESASTNQTSMYLCASLLTVDHYQPQHFGDGTRLSIL.

The CDR3: CASSSFGAGNTEAFF. The CDR3 region has the DNA TGTGCCAGCTCGTCCTTTGGGGCCGGCAACACTGAAGCTTTCTTT. The V and J genes are TRBV18 and TRBJ1-1; D may be TRBD1 (5 bases). The CDR3 contains 15 residues. V lost 6 bases and J 2 bases, leaving 16 bases between the germline ends. Germline CDR1 is KGHSH and CDR2 is LQKENI.

This chain uses TRBV19 with TRBJ2-7; 7 bases match TRBD1. Germline V gives CDR1 LNHDA, CDR2 SQIVND (reference sequence). This CDR3 has 15 residues. Trimming took 6 bases from V and 0 from J; bases not matched to a gene: 8. CDR3 sequence: CASSGPGQSSYEQYF. DNA of the CDR3: TGTGCCAGTAGCGGACCGGGACAGAGCTCCTACGAGCAGTACTTC.

This clone was counted a single time. This sequence joins TRBV19 and TRBJ2-2; TRBD2 aligns across 13 bases. The V gene's germline CDR1 is LNHDA and CDR2 SQIVND (reference sequence). The CDR3 extends over 16 amino acids. With V trimmed by 5 bases and J by 7 bases, 7 bases remained unmatched. CDR3 nucleotide sequence: TGTGCCAGTAGTCTTGGACTAGCGGGAGTGGTCGGGGAGCTGTTTTTT. Its translation: CASSLGLAGVVGELFF.

The rearrangement uses TRBV28 and TRBJ2-5, with 11 bases fitting TRBD2. The V and J ends lost 5 bases and 2 bases, in that order; junction bases with no gene match: 13. The CDR3 is 18 residues long. Germline V gives CDR1 MDHEN, CDR2 SYDVKM. The CDR3 DNA is TGTGCCAGCAGTCTCCCCTCGGGACTAGCGGAAACACAAGAGACCCAGTACTTC. It codes for CASSLPSGLAETQETQYF.

The CDR3 sequence is CASSESPTSGRARETQYF. DNA of the CDR3: TGTGCCAGCAGTGAATCCCCCACTAGCGGGAGGGCCCGAGAGACCCAGTACTTC. The V gene is TRBV25-1, the J gene TRBJ2-5; 13 bases agree with TRBD2. The CDR3 totals 18 residues. CDR1 and CDR2 from the germline V gene are MGHDK and SYGVNS. J was trimmed by 4 bases and V by 1 base; bases with no gene match: 9.

The V call is TRBV11-3, the J call TRBJ1-1; 9 nucleotides agree with TRBD1. CDR1 is SGHNT, CDR2 YENEEA, per germline. This CDR3 has 17 amino acids. Trimming removed 4 bases from V and 5 bases from J; junction bases left unmatched: 14. The CDR3 here is CASSYRGQGFGLTEAFF. As DNA, the CDR3 is TGTGCCAGCAGCTACCGGGGACAGGGCTTTGGTTTGACTGAAGCTTTCTTT.

The chain employs TRBV30 and TRBJ2-1; no definite D call. The CDR3 extends over 12 amino acids. Trimming removed 1 base from V and 7 bases from J, with 8 bases in between. Germline lookup yields CDR1 GTSNPN and CDR2 SVGIG (reference sequence). The CDR3 nucleotides read TGTGCCTGGAGTGATCTAGTGAATGAGCAGTTCTTC. Translation: CAWSDLVNEQFF.

This sequence joins TRBV4-1 and TRBJ1-3, with 9 bases that match TRBD1. V lost 0 bases and J lost 3; bases outside the gene matches: 6. CDR3 length equals 17 residues. The germline gives CDR1 MGHRA, CDR2 YSYEKL. The CDR3 loop reads CASSQDDRGGSGNTIYF. The CDR3, as DNA: TGCGCCAGCAGCCAAGATGACAGGGGGGGTAGTGGAAACACCATATATTTT.

The chain has TRBV4-1 and TRBJ2-4, with D possibly TRBD1 on 6 matching bases. Trimming cost V 1 base and J 4 bases, with 17 bases left between them. The CDR3 length is 17 residues. Per germline, CDR1 MGHRA and CDR2 YSYEKL. The CDR3 region has the DNA TGCGCCAGCAGCCAAGGTTGGACGAGGGACAAAAAAAACATTCAGTACTTC. Translating gives CASSQGWTRDKKNIQYF.

Notes on this clone: One end of the junction fails to match germline, which may point to a read error. The rearrangement joins TRBV20-1 to TRBJ1-4; 8 bases fit TRBD1. Germline V gene data show CDR1 as DFQATT and CDR2 as SNEGSKA (reference sequence). The CDR3 contains 11 residues. CDR3 bases: TGCAGTGCTGGAGACAGGGGAAAACTGTTTTTT. This sequence encodes CSAGDRGKLFF.

This chain uses TRBV25-1 with TRBJ1-4; D not resolved. V dropped 3 bases and J dropped 8 bases, with 13 bases sitting between them. Germline V gene data show CDR1 as MGHDK and CDR2 as SYGVNS. This CDR3 contains 14 residues. Written as DNA, the CDR3 is TGTGCCAGCAGTGACCCCGGGAGCAAAGAAAAACTGTTTTTT. Its translation is CASSDPGSKEKLFF.

The chain is built from TRBV21-1 and TRBJ2-1; no DNA check was done on the table's D call, TRBD2. TRBV21-1 is assigned pseudogene status. There are 18 residues in the CDR3. The CDR3 is CASSLRPRTSGKYNEQFF. CDR3 bases: TGTGCCAGCAGCCTACGCCCTCGGACTAGCGGGAAATACAATGAGCAGTTCTTC.